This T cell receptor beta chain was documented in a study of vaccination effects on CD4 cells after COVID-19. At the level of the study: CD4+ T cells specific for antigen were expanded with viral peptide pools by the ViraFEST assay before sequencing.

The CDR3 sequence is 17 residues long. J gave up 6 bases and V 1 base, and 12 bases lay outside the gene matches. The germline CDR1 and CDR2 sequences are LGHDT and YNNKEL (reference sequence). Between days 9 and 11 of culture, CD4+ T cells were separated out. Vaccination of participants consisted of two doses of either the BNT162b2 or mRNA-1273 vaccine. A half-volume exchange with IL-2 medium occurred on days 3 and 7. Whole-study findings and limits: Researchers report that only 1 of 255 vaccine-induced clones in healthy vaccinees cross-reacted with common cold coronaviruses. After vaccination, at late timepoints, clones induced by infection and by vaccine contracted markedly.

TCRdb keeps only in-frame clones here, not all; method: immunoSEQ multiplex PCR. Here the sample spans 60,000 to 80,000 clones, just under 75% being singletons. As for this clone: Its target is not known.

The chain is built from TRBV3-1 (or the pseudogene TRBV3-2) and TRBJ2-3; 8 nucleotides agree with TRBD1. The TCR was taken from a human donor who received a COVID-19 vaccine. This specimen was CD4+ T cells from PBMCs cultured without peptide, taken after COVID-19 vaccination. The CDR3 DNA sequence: TGTGCCAGCAGCCAAGTGGCTGGACAGGGAGTCAGGGATACGCAGTATTTT. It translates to CASSQVAGQGVRDTQYF.